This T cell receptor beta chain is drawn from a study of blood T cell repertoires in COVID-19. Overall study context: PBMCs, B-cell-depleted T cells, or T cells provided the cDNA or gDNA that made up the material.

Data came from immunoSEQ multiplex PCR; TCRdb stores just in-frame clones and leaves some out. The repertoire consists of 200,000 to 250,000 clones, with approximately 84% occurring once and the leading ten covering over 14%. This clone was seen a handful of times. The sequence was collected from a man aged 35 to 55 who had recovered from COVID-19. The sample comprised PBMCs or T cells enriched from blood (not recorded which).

The CDR3 DNA follows: TGTGCCAGTTGTGCCCGCCCAGAAAACAATCAGCCCCAGCATTTT. It specifies CASCARPENNQPQHF. This chain links TRBV19 with TRBJ1-5; D uncertain. The V end lost 8 bases, the J end lost 3 bases, and 17 bases lay between the germline ends. The germline V gene encodes CDR1 LNHDA and CDR2 SQIVND (reference sequence). CDR3 length: 15 residues.